A selection of T cell receptor beta chains follows, all from one sample in a study of T cells in Graves' hyperthyroidism and ophthalmopathy. TCRdb ran MiXCR on the multiplex PCR reads and lists one entry per CDR3 protein. The sample includes roughly 550,000 distinct CDR3 sequences, about 16% of them seen just once. Specimen: blood. The receptors come from a woman aged 25 to 39 with Graves' ophthalmopathy. CDR3s include the opening cysteine and the closing phenylalanine or tryptophan. A D gene is named only where the DNA matches it firmly. Where a row states a size, it is once, few, many or the class of an expanded clone; other rows omit it.

>TRBV7-9|TRBJ2-2|few|NA
CASRSTGLDRASAYTGELFF
TGTGCCAGCAGATCGACAGGCCTCGATCGGGCTAGCGCGTACACCGGGGAGCTGTTTTTT
>TRBV6-1|TRBJ1-5|NA|TRBD1
CASSLTGGFGQPQHF
TGTGCCAGCAGTTTAACAGGGGGCTTCGGACAGCCCCAGCATTTT
>TRBV9|TRBJ2-7|NA|TRBD1
CASSAGGEYSYEQYF
TGTGCCAGCAGCGCAGGGGGAGAATACTCCTACGAGCAGTACTTC
>TRBV7-3|TRBJ2-7|many|NA
CASSLWDSYEQYF
TGTGCCAGCAGCTTATGGGACTCCTACGAGCAGTACTTC
>TRBV11-1|TRBJ2-2|few|NA
CASSSGPRVGGELFF
TGTGCCAGCAGCTCGGGCCCTCGGGTCGGCGGGGAGCTGTTTTTT
>TRBV12-3/TRBV12-4|TRBJ1-4|NA|TRBD1
CASRETGALNEKLFF
TGTGCCAGCAGGGAGACAGGGGCCCTTAATGAAAAACTGTTTTTT
>TRBV20-1|TRBJ2-3|many|TRBD1
CSARDSRGTDTQYF
TGCAGTGCTAGAGATAGCAGGGGGACAGATACGCAGTATTTT
>TRBV7-9|TRBJ1-2|many|TRBD1
CASTAGGSGYGYTF
TGTGCCAGCACCGCAGGGGGATCTGGCTATGGCTACACCTTC
>TRBV28|TRBJ1-1|many|NA
CASSLYPGNTEAFF
TGTGCCAGCAGTTTATATCCAGGGAACACTGAAGCTTTCTTT
>TRBV2|TRBJ2-3|many|NA
CASSESWTITDTQYF
TGTGCCAGCAGTGAATCGTGGACAATCACAGATACGCAGTATTTT
>TRBV7-9|TRBJ1-3|few|NA
CASSFQASGNTIYF
TGTGCCAGCAGCTTTCAGGCATCTGGAAACACCATATATTTT
>TRBV2|TRBJ2-4|many|NA
CASSDVGSSGGIQYF
TGTGCCAGCAGTGACGTCGGGAGTAGCGGCGGCATTCAGTACTTC
>TRBV28|TRBJ1-5|many|NA
CASSLGDGVVMGNQPQHF
TGTGCCAGCAGTCTAGGGGACGGCGTGGTAATGGGCAATCAGCCCCAGCATTTT
>TRBV24-1|TRBJ2-3|NA|NA
CATSVGQNTDTQYF
TGTGCCACCAGTGTAGGGCAGAACACAGATACGCAGTATTTT
>TRBV6-2/TRBV6-3|TRBJ1-1|NA|NA
CASSYTGLAEAFF
TGTGCCAGCAGTTACACGGGGCTCGCTGAAGCTTTCTTT
>TRBV7-2|TRBJ1-2|few|TRBD1
CASSLGGQGLNGYTF
TGTGCCAGCAGCTTAGGGGGACAGGGGCTGAACGGCTACACCTTC
>TRBV6-2/TRBV6-3|TRBJ2-7|NA|NA
CASKALGGYEQYF
TGTGCCAGCAAGGCCCTCGGAGGGTACGAGCAGTACTTC
>TRBV30|TRBJ2-7|many|NA
CAGGTFEQYF
TGTGCCGGAGGGACTTTTGAGCAGTACTTC
>TRBV5-1|TRBJ2-2|NA|NA
CASSLYEQGFANTGELFF
TGCGCCAGCAGCTTGTACGAACAGGGATTCGCGAACACCGGGGAGCTGTTTTTT
>TRBV27|TRBJ2-7|few|NA
CASSWASSGEQYF
TGTGCCAGCAGTTGGGCGTCCTCGGGAGAGCAGTACTTC
>TRBV7-9|TRBJ2-7|many|TRBD1
CASSTTRGRDEQYF
TGTGCCAGCAGCACGACAAGGGGGCGGGACGAGCAGTACTTC
>TRBV15|TRBJ2-1|many|TRBD1
CATSSETGGTGPYNEQFF
TGTGCCACCAGCTCAGAGACAGGGGGGACAGGGCCGTACAATGAGCAGTTCTTC
>TRBV11-2|TRBJ1-2|NA|TRBD1
CASSLDTGDLYGYTF
TGTGCCAGCAGCTTAGATACAGGGGATCTCTATGGCTACACCTTC
>TRBV6-6|TRBJ2-3|few|NA
CASSYLGGNGDTQYF
TGTGCCAGCAGTTACCTCGGAGGGAATGGCGATACGCAGTATTTT
>TRBV7-2|TRBJ2-1|once|NA
CASSRTTGQFF
TGTGCCAGCAGCCGGACTACCGGGCAGTTCTTC
>TRBV28|TRBJ1-5|NA|TRBD1
CASRLRDRVDQPQHF
TGTGCCAGTCGACTCCGGGACAGGGTGGATCAGCCCCAGCATTTT
>TRBV7-9|TRBJ2-1|NA|TRBD2
CASTPPAGWNNEQFF
TGTGCCAGCACTCCCCCAGCGGGATGGAACAATGAGCAGTTCTTC
>TRBV28|TRBJ1-2|many|NA
CASSPPGLFNYGYTF
TGTGCCAGCAGTCCGCCCGGCCTGTTTAACTATGGCTACACCTTC
>TRBV20-1|TRBJ1-1|many|NA
CSEGRSAFF
TGCAGTGAAGGTCGTTCGGCTTTCTTT
>TRBV7-3|TRBJ2-3|many|NA
CASSLAPADTQYF
TGTGCCAGCAGCTTAGCTCCGGCAGATACGCAGTATTTT
>TRBV7-9|TRBJ2-1|NA|NA
CASSLIAAAYNEQFF
TGTGCCAGCAGCTTAATAGCGGCAGCCTACAATGAGCAGTTCTTC
>TRBV2|TRBJ2-7|NA|TRBD2
CASTGPGASGSQYF
TGTGCCAGCACGGGACCGGGGGCTAGCGGGAGTCAGTACTTC
>TRBV19|TRBJ2-7|NA|NA
CASSIESYNSYEQYF
TGTGCCAGTAGTATAGAGAGTTACAACTCCTACGAGCAGTACTTC
>TRBV28|TRBJ2-6|many|NA
CASREVGSGANVLTF
TGTGCCAGCAGGGAGGTGGGCTCTGGGGCCAACGTCCTGACTTTC
>TRBV10-2|TRBJ2-7|NA|TRBD1
CASSDGDRGSYEQYF
TGCGCCAGCAGTGACGGGGACAGGGGCTCCTACGAGCAGTACTTC
>TRBV6-1|TRBJ2-7|few|NA
CASSARFQGISYEQYF
TGTGCCAGCAGCGCGCGCTTCCAGGGGATTTCCTACGAGCAGTACTTC
>TRBV30|TRBJ2-1|many|TRBD2
CACLSGRVNEQFF
TGTGCCTGCCTCAGCGGGAGAGTAAATGAGCAGTTCTTC
>TRBV14|TRBJ2-5|NA|TRBD2
CASSPGTSVQETQYF
TGTGCCAGCAGCCCCGGGACTAGCGTTCAAGAGACCCAGTACTTC
>TRBV20-1|TRBJ2-3|many|NA
CSALASIQLDTQYF
TGCAGTGCCCTAGCGTCGATTCAGTTAGATACGCAGTATTTT
>TRBV6-2/TRBV6-3|TRBJ2-1|NA|TRBD2
CASSPPGGYIDEQFF
TGTGCCAGCAGCCCCCCGGGGGGGTATATCGATGAGCAGTTCTTC
>TRBV5-1|TRBJ2-1|few|TRBD2
CASSSGRSGLAGGPRSTEQFF
TGCGCCAGCAGCTCTGGTAGGTCCGGACTAGCGGGAGGGCCGAGGTCTACTGAGCAGTTCTTC
>TRBV6-1|TRBJ2-1|NA|TRBD2
CASSELLAGRSHNEQFF
TGTGCCAGCAGTGAACTACTAGCGGGGAGATCGCACAATGAGCAGTTCTTC
>TRBV27|TRBJ2-1|few|TRBD2
CASALADNYNEQFF
TGTGCCAGCGCGCTAGCGGATAACTACAATGAGCAGTTCTTC
>TRBV6-6|TRBJ1-2|few|TRBD1
CASSYTSPWTGEGRYTF
TGTGCCAGCAGTTACACCAGCCCCTGGACAGGGGAAGGACGCTACACCTTC
>TRBV5-1|TRBJ1-4|NA|NA
CASSPSGNEKPFF
TGCGCCAGCAGCCCCTCAGGGAATGAAAAACCGTTTTTT
>TRBV29-1|TRBJ1-1|many|TRBD1
CSGTKGQLNTEAFF
TGCAGCGGGACGAAGGGACAGCTGAACACTGAAGCTTTCTTT
>TRBV18|TRBJ1-1|many|TRBD1
CASSPVTGGFAEAFF
TGTGCCAGCTCACCTGTGACAGGGGGCTTCGCTGAAGCTTTCTTT
>TRBV6-6|TRBJ2-1|NA|TRBD1
CASSYSVGTGGDEQFF
TGTGCCAGCAGTTACTCGGTCGGGACAGGGGGCGATGAGCAGTTCTTC
>TRBV7-3|TRBJ2-5|many|NA
CASSEGGPLETQYF
TGTGCCAGCAGCGAGGGTGGGCCGCTTGAGACCCAGTACTTC
>TRBV10-2|TRBJ1-2|few|NA
CASSQGRIWGYTF
TGCGCCAGCAGTCAGGGAAGGATCTGGGGCTACACCTTC
>TRBV5-1|TRBJ1-1|many|NA
CASSLGVGGSSEAFF
TGCGCCAGCAGCTTGGGAGTTGGCGGTTCGAGTGAAGCTTTCTTT
>TRBV2|TRBJ2-3|many|TRBD1
CASSDRDRAGDTQYF
TGTGCCAGCAGTGACCGGGACAGGGCAGGGGATACGCAGTATTTT
>TRBV7-9|TRBJ1-4|many|NA
CASSLVTHEKLFF
TGTGCCAGCAGCTTAGTGACGCATGAAAAACTGTTTTTT